A single sample is the source of the 21 T cell receptor beta chains below, sequenced in a study of T cell repertoires in cytomegalovirus infection. In TCRdb, the reads were re-called with MiXCR into one record per CDR3 protein. The table has approximately 990,000 distinct CDR3 sequences, around 30% seen once. The antigens of these receptors remain unknown. Source: cultured CD8+ T cells from PBMCs, taken from culture after CMV antigen stimulation. These receptor sequences come from a human donor in good health (CMV status not recorded). Some clones in this sample may be carry-over from other donors' samples.

The V and J genes are TRBV20-1 and TRBJ2-7; D may correspond to TRBD1 or TRBD2 (7 bases each). V was clipped by 0 bases and J by 5 bases, with 17 bases between them. Per the germline V gene, CDR1 is DFQATT and CDR2 is SNEGSKA (reference sequence). The CDR3 has 15 amino acids. This CDR3 is CSARDGRGRGDEQYV. CDR3 coding DNA: TGCAGTGCTAGAGATGGGAGGGGGCGCGGGGACGAGCAGTACGTC.

This clonotype was picked up a small number of times. The gene calls are TRBV19 and TRBJ2-1; a weak D match, TRBD1 (7 bases). There are 16 residues in the CDR3. The germline CDR1 and CDR2 sequences are LNHDA and SQIVND (reference sequence). V was pared by 7 bases and J by 6 bases, with 22 bases between. The CDR3 DNA reads as TGTGCCAGTACCGACGATTCAGGGGGGTGGGTCAATGAGCAGTTCTTC. It translates to CASTDDSGGWVNEQFF.

To note about this clonotype: This clone may be a read error of a much larger clone one base away. The rearrangement links TRBV7-2 to TRBJ2-5; 11 bases align to TRBD1. This CDR3 has 15 residues. Germline CDR1 reads SGHTA; CDR2 reads FQGNSA. Trimming took 5 bases from V and 5 from J; bases not matched to a gene: 7. The CDR3 protein is CASSHSDRGLETQYF. DNA for the CDR3: TGTGCCAGCAGCCACTCGGACAGGGGGCTGGAGACCCAGTACTTC.

The genes are TRBV9 and TRBJ2-2; D is uncertain. Germline V CDR1 and CDR2: SGDLS, YYNGEE. CDR3 length: 13 residues. Trimming took 2 bases from V and 1 from J, leaving 3 bases between them. Written as DNA, the CDR3 is TGTGCCAGCAGCGTGATGAACACCGGGGAGCTGTTTTTT. It encodes CASSVMNTGELFF.

This clonotype was counted only a few times. V is TRBV25-1 and J is TRBJ2-3, with 7 positions matching TRBD2. V shed 0 bases, J shed 0 bases, and the junction held 9 bases outside the gene matches. The CDR3 totals 18 residues. Germline CDR1 reads MGHDK; CDR2 reads SYGVNS. CDR3 coding DNA: TGTGCCAGCAGTGAATATTTTGGGCTAGCGGAAAGCACAGATACGCAGTATTTT. This encodes CASSEYFGLAESTDTQYF.

This chain joins TRBV20-1 and TRBJ1-1; 7 positions match TRBD1. This CDR3 is built from 15 residues. V gave up 0 bases and J gave up 1 base; unmatched junction bases: 5. Germline values: CDR1 DFQATT, CDR2 SNEGSKA (reference sequence). The CDR3 spells CSARELTGKNTEAFF. DNA of the CDR3: TGCAGTGCTAGAGAATTGACAGGGAAGAACACTGAAGCTTTCTTT.

This sequence joins TRBV27 and TRBJ1-2; possibly TRBD1 for D (6 bases). This CDR3 is built from 13 residues. V was trimmed by 0 bases and J by 14 bases, leaving 16 bases between them. The V gene's germline CDR1 is MNHEY and CDR2 SMNVEV (reference sequence). CDR3 protein: CASSLSRDTQWTF. The DNA of the CDR3 is TGTGCCAGCAGTTTATCGCGGGACACCCAGTGGACCTTC.

This chain joins TRBV12-3 or TRBV12-4 and TRBJ2-5; D is perhaps TRBD2 (5 bases). Deletions cut 5 bases from V and 5 bases from J, with 18 bases between. The CDR3 has 15 amino acids. CDR3 protein: CASSPELWRGETQYF. The CDR3 DNA sequence: TGTGCCAGCAGTCCGGAATTGTGGCGAGGGGAGACCCAGTACTTC.

The rearrangement links TRBV6-6 to TRBJ1-1; D remains unclear. Trimming removed 8 bases from V and 4 bases from J, with 8 bases in between. The CDR3 sequence is 11 residues long. Per germline, CDR1 MNHNY and CDR2 SVGAGI (reference sequence). CDR3 DNA sequence: TGTGCCAGCGTGACTTTCACTGAAGCTTTCTTT. Translating gives CASVTFTEAFF.

This clonotype was seen a handful of times. The J gene is TRBJ2-1, the V gene TRBV6-5; D perhaps matches TRBD2 (5 bases). CDR1 and CDR2 from the germline V gene are MNHEY and SVGAGI. Trimming cost V 0 bases and J 2 bases, with 11 bases left between them. The CDR3 has 16 residues. The CDR3 reads CASSYSSTRAYNEQFF. Here the CDR3 DNA reads TGTGCCAGCAGTTACTCCAGTACTAGGGCCTACAATGAGCAGTTCTTC.

This clonotype has more than one count but fewer than ten. V gene TRBV12-3 or TRBV12-4 combines with J gene TRBJ1-2; weak D call: TRBD1 (5 bases). The V gene lost 8 bases and the J gene lost 8 bases, with 15 bases spanning the gap. This CDR3 contains 12 residues. The CDR3 protein is CASGRGPRGYTF. The CDR3 coding sequence is TGTGCCAGCGGGAGGGGCCCACGCGGCTACACCTTC.

This clonotype was seen a handful of times. Just one base apart from a much larger clone, this may be a read error. V and J are TRBV13 and TRBJ2-3, with TRBD2 matching over 7 bases. This CDR3 is built from 12 residues. J gave up 7 bases and V 5 bases, and 3 bases lay outside the gene matches. Germline V CDR1 and CDR2: PRHDT, FYEKMQ (reference sequence). CDR3 sequence: CASSPGGNTQYF. In DNA, the CDR3 is TGTGCCAGCAGCCCGGGGGGAAATACGCAGTATTTT.

V usage is TRBV15 and J usage is TRBJ1-2; a possible D gene is TRBD1 (6 bases). Looked up from germline, CDR1 is LNHNV and CDR2 is YYDKDF (reference sequence). This CDR3 contains 16 residues. The ends were cut back, 0 bases at V and 3 bases at J, with 14 bases in the middle. The CDR3 DNA follows: TGTGCCACCAGCAGAGATAAGGCAGGGGATTACTATGGCTACACCTTC. Translation: CATSRDKAGDYYGYTF.

This clonotype was detected many times. Written as DNA, the CDR3 is TGTGCCAGCAGCTTAGGGGGGGCCGATGAGCAGTTCTTC. The encoded protein is CASSLGGADEQFF. The chain joins TRBV7-6 to TRBJ2-1, with D perhaps TRBD1 or TRBD2 (6 bases each). Germline CDR1 SGHVS, CDR2 FNYEAQ. The length of the CDR3 is 13 residues. V dropped 1 base and J dropped 8 bases, with 9 bases sitting between them. Drawing the rest from reference TRBV7-6 and TRBJ2-1, the complete variable domain is GAGVSQSPRYKVTKRGQDVALRCDPISGHVSLYWYRQALGQGPEFLTYFNYEAQQDKSGLPNDRFSAERPEGSISTLTIQRTEQRDSAMYRCASSLGGADEQFFGPGTRLTVL.

This clonotype was recorded at least ten times. The chain combines TRBV7-8 with TRBJ1-1; no firm D call. The germline V gene encodes CDR1 SGHVS and CDR2 FQNEAQ. The CDR3 has 18 residues. V lost 0 bases to trimming and J lost 5 bases, with 22 bases between them. CDR3 in DNA: TGTGCCAGCAGCTTAGCAGGGTTACCCCTCATCCGGAGTACTGAAGCTTTCTTT. It codes for CASSLAGLPLIRSTEAFF.

This clonotype has only one observation. Since the CDR3 does not end with the conserved phenylalanine or tryptophan, this likely comes from a read error. This chain connects TRBV5-8 to TRBJ2-7; the D gene is possibly TRBD2 (5 bases). CDR3 length: 12 residues. CDR1 is SGHTS and CDR2 is YDEGEE in the germline V gene. V lost 0 bases and J 6 bases, leaving 7 bases between the germline ends. The CDR3 reads CASSLGGIEQYI. Written as DNA, the CDR3 is TGTGCCAGCAGCTTGGGAGGGATCGAGCAGTACATC.

In its sample, this clonotype was seen a few times. As DNA, the CDR3 is TGTGCCAGCAGTGAGGGACACTCGGTTCTGTGGGCTTTCTTT. Encoded protein: CASSEGHSVLWAFF. The chain employs TRBV2 and TRBJ1-1, with a possible D match to TRBD1 (6 bases). CDR3 length equals 14 residues. V lost 3 bases, J lost 11 bases, and 19 bases lay in between. The germline V gene encodes CDR1 SNHLY and CDR2 FYNNEI. The full variable domain, in which reference TRBV2 and TRBJ1-1 provide the parts outside the CDR3, is EPEVTQTPSHQVTQMGQEVILRCVPISNHLYFYWYRQILGQKVEFLVSFYNNEISEKSEIFDDQFSVERPDGSNFTLKIRSTKLEDSAMYFCASSEGHSVLWAFFGQGTRLTVV.

This clonotype was found a few times. The rearrangement uses TRBV24-1 and TRBJ1-1; possibly TRBD1 for D (5 bases). Germline loops: CDR1 KGHDR, CDR2 SFDVKD. The CDR3 consists of 15 residues. Trimming pared 2 bases from V and 1 base from J, leaving 10 bases between. As DNA, the CDR3 is TGTGCCACCAGTGATTCCGGGGGTCCGAACACTGAAGCTTTCTTT. This sequence encodes CATSDSGGPNTEAFF.

V usage is TRBV13 and J usage is TRBJ2-5; D may be TRBD1 or TRBD2 (5 bases each). Germline V gives CDR1 PRHDT, CDR2 FYEKMQ (reference sequence). The CDR3 loop spans 15 amino acids. Deletions cut 0 bases from V and 5 bases from J, with 13 bases between. CDR3 in amino acids: CASSLGGRGVETQYF. For the CDR3, the DNA is TGTGCCAGCAGCTTAGGCGGAAGAGGGGTCGAGACCCAGTACTTC.

This chain joins TRBV28 and TRBJ1-1, with D unresolved. CDR3 length: 15 amino acids. Looked up from germline, CDR1 is MDHEN and CDR2 is SYDVKM. V was clipped by 3 bases and J by 8 bases, with 19 bases between them. The CDR3 sequence is CASSLISDPWAEAFF. The DNA for the CDR3 is TGTGCCAGCAGTTTGATCTCGGACCCGTGGGCAGAAGCTTTCTTT.

For this clonotype: One junction end disagrees with the germline gene, perhaps due to a read error. The chain recombines TRBV19 with TRBJ2-3, with 11 bases matching TRBD1. Germline CDR1 LNHDA, CDR2 SQIVND (reference sequence). The CDR3 extends over 17 amino acids. Here the CDR3 reads CASSDWDRGSTTDTRYF. CDR3 nucleotide sequence: TGTGCCAGTAGCGACTGGGACAGGGGGTCTACCACAGATACGCGGTATTTT.